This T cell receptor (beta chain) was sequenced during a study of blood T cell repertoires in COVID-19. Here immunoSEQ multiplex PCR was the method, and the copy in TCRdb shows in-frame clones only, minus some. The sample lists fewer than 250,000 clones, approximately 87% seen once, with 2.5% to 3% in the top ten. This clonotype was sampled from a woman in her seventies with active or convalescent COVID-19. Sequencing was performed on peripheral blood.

The CDR3 DNA sequence: TGCGCCAGCAGCTTGGACGGGAGGGCTGGGGACGAGCAGTACTTC. Translating it yields CASSLDGRAGDEQYF. The V and J genes are TRBV5-1 and TRBJ2-7, with 8 nucleotides matching TRBD2. V lost 0 bases to trimming and J lost 5 bases; unmatched junction nucleotides: 7. The CDR3 consists of 15 residues. Germline CDR1 reads SGHRS; CDR2 reads YFSETQ.